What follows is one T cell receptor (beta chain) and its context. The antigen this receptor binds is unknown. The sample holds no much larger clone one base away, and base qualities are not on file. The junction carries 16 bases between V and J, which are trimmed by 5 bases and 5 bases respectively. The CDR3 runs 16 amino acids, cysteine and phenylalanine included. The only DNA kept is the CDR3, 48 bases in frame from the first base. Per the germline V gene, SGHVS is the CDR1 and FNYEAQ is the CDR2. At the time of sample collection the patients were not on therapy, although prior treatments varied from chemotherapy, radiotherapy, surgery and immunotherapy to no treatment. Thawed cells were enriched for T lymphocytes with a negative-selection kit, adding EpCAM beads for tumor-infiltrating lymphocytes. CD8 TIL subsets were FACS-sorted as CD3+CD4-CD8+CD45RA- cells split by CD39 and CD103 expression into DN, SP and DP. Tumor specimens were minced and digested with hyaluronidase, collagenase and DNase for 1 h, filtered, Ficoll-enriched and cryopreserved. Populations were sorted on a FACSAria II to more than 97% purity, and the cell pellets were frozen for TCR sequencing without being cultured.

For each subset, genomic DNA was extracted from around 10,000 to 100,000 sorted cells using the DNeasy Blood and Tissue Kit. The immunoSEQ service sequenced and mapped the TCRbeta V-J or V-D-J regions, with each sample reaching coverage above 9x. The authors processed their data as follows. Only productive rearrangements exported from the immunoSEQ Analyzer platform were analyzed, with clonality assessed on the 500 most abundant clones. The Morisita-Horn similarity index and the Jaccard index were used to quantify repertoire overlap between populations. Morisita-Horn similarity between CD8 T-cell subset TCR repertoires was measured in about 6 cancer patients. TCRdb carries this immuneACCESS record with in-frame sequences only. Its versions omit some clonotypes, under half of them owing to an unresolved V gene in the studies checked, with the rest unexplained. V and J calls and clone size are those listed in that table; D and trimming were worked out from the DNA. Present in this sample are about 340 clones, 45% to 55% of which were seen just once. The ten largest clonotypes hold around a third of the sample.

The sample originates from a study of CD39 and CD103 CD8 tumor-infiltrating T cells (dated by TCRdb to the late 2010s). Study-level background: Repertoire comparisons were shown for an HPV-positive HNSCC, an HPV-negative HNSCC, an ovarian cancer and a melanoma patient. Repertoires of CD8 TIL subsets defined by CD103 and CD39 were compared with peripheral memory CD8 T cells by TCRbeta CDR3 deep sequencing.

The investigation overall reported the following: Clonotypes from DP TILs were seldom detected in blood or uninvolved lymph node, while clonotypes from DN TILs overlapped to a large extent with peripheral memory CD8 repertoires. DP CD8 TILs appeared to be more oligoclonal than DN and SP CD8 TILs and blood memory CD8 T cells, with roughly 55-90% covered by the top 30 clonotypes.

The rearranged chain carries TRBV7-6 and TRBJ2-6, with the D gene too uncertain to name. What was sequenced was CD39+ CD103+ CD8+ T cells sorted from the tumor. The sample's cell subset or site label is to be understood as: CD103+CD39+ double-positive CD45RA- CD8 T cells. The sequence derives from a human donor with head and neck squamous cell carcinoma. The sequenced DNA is TGTGCCAGCAGCGCGTGGTCACAAAGTCGGGCCAACGTCCTGACTTTC. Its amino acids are CASSAWSQSRANVLTF.